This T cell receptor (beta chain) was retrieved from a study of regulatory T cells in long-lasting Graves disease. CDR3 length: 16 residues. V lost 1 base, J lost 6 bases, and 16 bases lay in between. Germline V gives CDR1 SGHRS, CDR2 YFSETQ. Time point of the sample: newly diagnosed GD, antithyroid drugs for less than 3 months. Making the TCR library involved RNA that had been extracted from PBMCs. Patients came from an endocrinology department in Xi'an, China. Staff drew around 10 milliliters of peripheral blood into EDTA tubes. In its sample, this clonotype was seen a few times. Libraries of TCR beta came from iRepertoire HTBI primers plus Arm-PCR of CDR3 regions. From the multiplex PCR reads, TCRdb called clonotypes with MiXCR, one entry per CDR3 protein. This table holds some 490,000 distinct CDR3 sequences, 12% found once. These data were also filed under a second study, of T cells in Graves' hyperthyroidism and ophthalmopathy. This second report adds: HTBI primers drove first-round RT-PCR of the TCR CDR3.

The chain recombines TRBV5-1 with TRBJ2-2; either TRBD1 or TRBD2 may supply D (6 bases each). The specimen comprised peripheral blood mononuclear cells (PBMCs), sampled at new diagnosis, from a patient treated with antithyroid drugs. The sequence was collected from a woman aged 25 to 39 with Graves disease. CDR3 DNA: TGCGCCAGCAGCTTGACCGGGGGACATAGCGCCGGGGAGCTGTTTTTT. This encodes CASSLTGGHSAGELFF.